This T cell receptor (beta chain) was profiled in a study of CD8+ T cells in alopecia areata. There are a few counts of this clone. The CDR3 is 14 residues long. Trimming took 0 bases from V and 3 from J; bases not matched to a gene: 0. Germline V gives CDR1 GTSNPN, CDR2 SVGIG (reference sequence). RNA extraction and reverse transcription yielded cDNA as sequencing template. This table comes from immunoSEQ multiplex PCR, and its TCRdb copy is limited to in-frame clones, with some not included. The data show about 200,000 clones, around 62% seen once. Here the sequenced sample was CD4+ T cells sorted from blood, taken at week 0. The TCR comes from a human donor with alopecia areata. V usage is TRBV30 and J usage is TRBJ2-1; 9 nucleotides agree with TRBD2. CDR3 bases: TGTGCCTGGAGTGTAGCGGGAGGCTACAATGAGCAGTTCTTC. Protein sequence: CAWSVAGGYNEQFF.